This is a list of T cell receptor beta chains from one sample in a study of shared clonotypes between healthy human individuals. Profiling relied on immunoSEQ multiplex PCR, and the TCRdb table lists in-frame clones only, not all of them. This sample has about 690,000 clones, with about 92% found just once. The sample taken for sequencing was memory CD8+ T cells from PBMCs. The receptor set was obtained from a man younger than 30 in good health. Some clones in this sample may be carry-over from other donors' samples. CDR3s include the opening cysteine and the closing phenylalanine or tryptophan. Each record gives: CDR3 DNA, CDR3 protein, J gene, clone size, D gene, V gene. The D gene is left open where the match is weak. The size entry is marked missing in some rows and otherwise reads once, few, many or a size class.

cdr3_nt: TGTGCCAGCAGCCTAACAGACGAGCAGTACTTC; cdr3_aa: CASSLTDEQYF; j_call: TRBJ2-7; clone_size: .; d_call: .; v_call: TRBV6-6
cdr3_nt: TGTGCCATCAGTGTATCTGAGGACTTGAACACTGAAGCTTTCTTT; cdr3_aa: CAISVSEDLNTEAFF; j_call: TRBJ1-1; clone_size: .; d_call: .; v_call: TRBV10-3
cdr3_nt: TGCGCCAGCAGCCAAACGTGGGGACCCTACGAGCAGTACTTC; cdr3_aa: CASSQTWGPYEQYF; j_call: TRBJ2-7; clone_size: .; d_call: .; v_call: TRBV4-3
cdr3_nt: TGTGCCAGCAGTCGATCGTTTGAGCCTAACTATGGCTACACCTTC; cdr3_aa: CASSRSFEPNYGYTF; j_call: TRBJ1-2; clone_size: .; d_call: .; v_call: TRBV7-8
cdr3_nt: TGTGCCACCAGCAGACCCGGGACTGCCCATGGTGAGCAGTTCTTC; cdr3_aa: CATSRPGTAHGEQFF; j_call: TRBJ2-1; clone_size: .; d_call: .; v_call: TRBV15
cdr3_nt: TGTGCCAGCAGCGTAGCGACTAGCGCTAGCACAGATACGCAGTATTTT; cdr3_aa: CASSVATSASTDTQYF; j_call: TRBJ2-3; clone_size: .; d_call: TRBD2; v_call: TRBV9
cdr3_nt: TGTGCCAGCAGCCCCAGACAGCCTAACACTGAAGCTTTCTTT; cdr3_aa: CASSPRQPNTEAFF; j_call: TRBJ1-1; clone_size: .; d_call: .; v_call: TRBV7-8
cdr3_nt: TGTGCCAGCAGCATGGGCAGGAACAATCAGCCCCAGCATTTT; cdr3_aa: CASSMGRNNQPQHF; j_call: TRBJ1-5; clone_size: .; d_call: .; v_call: TRBV27
cdr3_nt: TGTGCCAGCAGCTTTCCTACAGGGGAGGCGGACACTGAAGCTTTCTTT; cdr3_aa: CASSFPTGEADTEAFF; j_call: TRBJ1-1; clone_size: few; d_call: TRBD1; v_call: TRBV7-9
cdr3_nt: TGTGCCAGCAGTTTTAACCTAGCGGGAAACTATAGGAACGAGCAGTACTTC; cdr3_aa: CASSFNLAGNYRNEQYF; j_call: TRBJ2-7; clone_size: .; d_call: TRBD2; v_call: TRBV27
cdr3_nt: TGTGCCAGCAGTGAAGGGGCTAGCGGAGCCTACGAGCAGTACTTC; cdr3_aa: CASSEGASGAYEQYF; j_call: TRBJ2-7; clone_size: .; d_call: TRBD2; v_call: TRBV2
cdr3_nt: TGTGCCAGCAGTTCCAGGGAGGGCAATCAGCCCCAGCATTTT; cdr3_aa: CASSSREGNQPQHF; j_call: TRBJ1-5; clone_size: .; d_call: .; v_call: TRBV7-2
cdr3_nt: TGTGCCAGCAGCTCTAGCGTGACTAACTCCTACAATGAGCAGTTCTTC; cdr3_aa: CASSSSVTNSYNEQFF; j_call: TRBJ2-1; clone_size: once; d_call: .; v_call: TRBV11-3
cdr3_nt: TGTGCCAGTAGTACGATATACCGGGGGGGCACCTCCTACGAGCAGTACTTC; cdr3_aa: CASSTIYRGGTSYEQYF; j_call: TRBJ2-7; clone_size: .; d_call: TRBD2; v_call: TRBV19
cdr3_nt: TGTGCCAGCAGTACCTTACTAGAGAGCACCGGGGAGCTGTTTTTT; cdr3_aa: CASSTLLESTGELFF; j_call: TRBJ2-2; clone_size: .; d_call: .; v_call: TRBV28
cdr3_nt: TGTGCCAGCAGTTTATTTGGGAGGGGGGATACGCAGTATTTT; cdr3_aa: CASSLFGRGDTQYF; j_call: TRBJ2-3; clone_size: .; d_call: .; v_call: TRBV27
cdr3_nt: TGTGCCAGCAGTCCGGGGACAGCGAACACCGGGGAGCTGTTTTTT; cdr3_aa: CASSPGTANTGELFF; j_call: TRBJ2-2; clone_size: .; d_call: TRBD1; v_call: TRBV27